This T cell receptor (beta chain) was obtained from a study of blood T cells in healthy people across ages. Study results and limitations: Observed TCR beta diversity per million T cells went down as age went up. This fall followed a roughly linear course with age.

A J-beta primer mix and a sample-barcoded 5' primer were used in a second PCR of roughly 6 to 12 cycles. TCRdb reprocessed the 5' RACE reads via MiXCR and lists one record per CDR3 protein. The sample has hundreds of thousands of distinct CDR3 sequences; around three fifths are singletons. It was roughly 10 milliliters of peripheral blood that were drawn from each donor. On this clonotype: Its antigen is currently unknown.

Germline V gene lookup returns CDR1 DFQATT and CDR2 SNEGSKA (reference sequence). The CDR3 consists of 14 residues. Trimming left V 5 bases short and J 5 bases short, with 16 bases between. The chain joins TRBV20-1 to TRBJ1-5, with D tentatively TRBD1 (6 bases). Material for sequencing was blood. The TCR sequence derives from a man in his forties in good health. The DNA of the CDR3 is TGCAGTGCTCTCTCAGGGGCAAGGGATCAGCCCCAGCATTTT. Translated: CSALSGARDQPQHF.